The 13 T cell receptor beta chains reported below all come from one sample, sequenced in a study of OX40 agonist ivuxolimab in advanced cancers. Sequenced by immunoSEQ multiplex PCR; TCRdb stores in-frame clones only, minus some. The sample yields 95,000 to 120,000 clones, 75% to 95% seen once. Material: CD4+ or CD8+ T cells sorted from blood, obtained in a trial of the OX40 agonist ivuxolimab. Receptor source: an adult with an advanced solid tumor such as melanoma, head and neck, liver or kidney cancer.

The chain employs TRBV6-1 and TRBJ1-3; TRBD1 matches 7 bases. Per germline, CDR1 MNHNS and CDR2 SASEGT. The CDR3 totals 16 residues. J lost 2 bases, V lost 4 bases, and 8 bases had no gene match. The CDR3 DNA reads TGTGCCAGCAGTGTGCTCGGGACAGCGGCTGGAAACACCATATATTTT. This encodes CASSVLGTAAGNTIYF.

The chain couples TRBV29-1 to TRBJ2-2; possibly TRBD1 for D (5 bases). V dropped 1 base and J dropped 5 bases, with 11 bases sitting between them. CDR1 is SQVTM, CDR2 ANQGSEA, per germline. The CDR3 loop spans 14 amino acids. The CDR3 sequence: CSVEGNRRTGELFF. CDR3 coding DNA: TGCAGCGTTGAAGGGAACAGGCGGACCGGGGAGCTGTTTTTT.

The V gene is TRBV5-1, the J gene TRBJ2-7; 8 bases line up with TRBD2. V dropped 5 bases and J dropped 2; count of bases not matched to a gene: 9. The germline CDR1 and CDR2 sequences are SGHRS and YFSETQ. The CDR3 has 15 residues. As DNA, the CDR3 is TGCGCCAGCAGTTCTGTGAGCGGGGGTACCTACGAGCAGTACTTC. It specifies CASSSVSGGTYEQYF.

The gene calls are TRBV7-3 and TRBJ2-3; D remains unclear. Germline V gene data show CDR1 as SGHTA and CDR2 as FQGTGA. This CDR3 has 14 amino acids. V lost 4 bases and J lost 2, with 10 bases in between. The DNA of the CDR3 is TGTGCCAGCAGCTCTAGGCTGCCCACAGATACGCAGTATTTT. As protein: CASSSRLPTDTQYF.

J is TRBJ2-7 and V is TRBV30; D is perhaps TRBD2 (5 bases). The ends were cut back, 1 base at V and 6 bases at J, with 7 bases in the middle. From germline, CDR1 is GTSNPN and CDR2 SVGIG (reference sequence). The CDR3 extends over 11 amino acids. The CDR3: CAWSGRSEQYF. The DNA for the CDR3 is TGTGCCTGGAGTGGGAGGAGCGAGCAGTACTTC.

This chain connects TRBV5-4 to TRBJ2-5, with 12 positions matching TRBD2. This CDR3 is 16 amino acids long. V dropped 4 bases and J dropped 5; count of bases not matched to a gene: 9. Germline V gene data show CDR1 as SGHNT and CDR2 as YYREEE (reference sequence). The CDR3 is CASSGVLAGGPETQYF. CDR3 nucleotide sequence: TGTGCCAGCAGCGGGGTTCTAGCGGGAGGGCCGGAGACCCAGTACTTC.

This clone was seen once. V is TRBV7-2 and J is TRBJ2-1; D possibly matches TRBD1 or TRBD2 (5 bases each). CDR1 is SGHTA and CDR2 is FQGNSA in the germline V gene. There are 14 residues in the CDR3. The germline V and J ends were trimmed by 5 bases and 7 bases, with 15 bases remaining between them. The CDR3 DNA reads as TGTGCCAGCAGCCTACCGGGGACCCGGAATGAGCAGTTCTTC. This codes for CASSLPGTRNEQFF.

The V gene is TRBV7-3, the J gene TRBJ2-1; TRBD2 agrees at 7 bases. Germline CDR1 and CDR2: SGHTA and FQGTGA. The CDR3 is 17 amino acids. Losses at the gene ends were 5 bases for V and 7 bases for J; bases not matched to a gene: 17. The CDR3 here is CASSGAGGRETVNEQFF. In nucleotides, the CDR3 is TGTGCCAGCAGCGGGGCCGGTGGGCGGGAGACGGTAAATGAGCAGTTCTTC.

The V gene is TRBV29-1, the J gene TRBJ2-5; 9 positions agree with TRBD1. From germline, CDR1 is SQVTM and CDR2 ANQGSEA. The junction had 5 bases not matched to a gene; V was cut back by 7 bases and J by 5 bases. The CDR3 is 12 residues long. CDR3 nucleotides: TGCAGCGCCAGGACAGGGGTGGAGACCCAGTACTTC. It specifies CSARTGVETQYF.

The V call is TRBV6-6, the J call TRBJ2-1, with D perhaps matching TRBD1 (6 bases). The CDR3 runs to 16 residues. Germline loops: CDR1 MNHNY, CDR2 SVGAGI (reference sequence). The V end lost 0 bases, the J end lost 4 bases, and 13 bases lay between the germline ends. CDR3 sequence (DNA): TGTGCCAGCAGTTACTCGTCGGGACAAACATACAATGAGCAGTTCTTC. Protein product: CASSYSSGQTYNEQFF.

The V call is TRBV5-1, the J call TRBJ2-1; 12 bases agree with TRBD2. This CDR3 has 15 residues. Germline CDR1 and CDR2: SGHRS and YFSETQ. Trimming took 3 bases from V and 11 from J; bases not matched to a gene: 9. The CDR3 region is CASSSFRLAGGQQFF. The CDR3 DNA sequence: TGCGCCAGCAGCTCCTTCCGGCTAGCGGGGGGGCAGCAGTTCTTC.

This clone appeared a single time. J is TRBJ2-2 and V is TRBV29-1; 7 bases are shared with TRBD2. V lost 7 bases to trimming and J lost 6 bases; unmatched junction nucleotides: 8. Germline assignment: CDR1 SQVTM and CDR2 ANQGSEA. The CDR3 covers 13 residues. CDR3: CSGGGPGSGELFF. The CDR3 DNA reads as TGCAGCGGGGGAGGGCCCGGGTCCGGGGAGCTGTTTTTT.

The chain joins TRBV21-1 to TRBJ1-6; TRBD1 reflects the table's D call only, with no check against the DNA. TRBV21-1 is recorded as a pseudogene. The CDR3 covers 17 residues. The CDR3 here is CASSKEEAGPRVAPLHF. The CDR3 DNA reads TGTGCCAGCAGCAAAGAAGAGGCAGGGCCACGTGTGGCACCCCTCCACTTT.